This is a list of T cell receptor beta chains from one sample in a study of tumor T cells in aggressive B-cell lymphoma. Sequenced by immunoSEQ multiplex PCR; TCRdb stores in-frame clones only, minus some. The sample lists 9,500 to 12,000 clones, approximately 89% seen once, with roughly 2% in the top ten. The sequencing sample was made of tumor tissue. Receptor source: an adult with diffuse large B cell lymphoma. CDR3s include the opening cysteine and the closing phenylalanine or tryptophan. D genes are given only for firm matches. The listing skips clone size in some rows; elsewhere it reads once, few, many or a size class.

d_gene	v_gene	abundance	j_gene	CDR3aa	CDR3nt
TRBD2	TRBV9	NA	TRBJ2-6	CASSGGSGSSGANVLTF	TGTGCCAGCAGCGGTGGTAGCGGGAGCTCTGGGGCCAACGTCCTGACTTTC
NA	TRBV28	NA	TRBJ2-7	CASSSGGQRPYEQYF	TGTGCCAGCAGTTCGGGGGGACAACGACCCTACGAGCAGTACTTC
NA	TRBV5-4	NA	TRBJ2-7	CASSFTGHEQYF	TGTGCCAGCAGCTTTACAGGACACGAGCAGTACTTC
TRBD2	TRBV7-9	NA	TRBJ2-1	CASSPGTSGNEQFF	TGTGCCAGCAGCCCCGGGACTAGCGGGAATGAGCAGTTCTTC
TRBD1	TRBV27	NA	TRBJ1-2	CASSLVGRVGRGDGYTF	TGTGCCAGCAGTTTGGTGGGACGTGTGGGCAGGGGGGATGGCTACACCTTC
NA	TRBV6-5	NA	TRBJ2-5	CASSPRGGRETQYF	TGTGCCAGCAGTCCCAGGGGTGGTCGAGAGACCCAGTACTTC
NA	TRBV7-9	NA	TRBJ1-1	CASSLTGEAFF	TGTGCCAGCAGCTTAACTGGTGAAGCTTTCTTT
TRBD2	TRBV6-5	NA	TRBJ2-3	CASRPGGLNTDTQYF	TGTGCCAGCAGACCGGGGGGACTGAACACAGATACGCAGTATTTT
NA	TRBV2	NA	TRBJ1-2	CASNQAISYTF	TGTGCCAGCAACCAAGCGATTAGCTACACCTTC
TRBD1	TRBV19	NA	TRBJ1-5	CASSIWDRVGSGNQPQHF	TGTGCCAGTAGTATATGGGACAGGGTGGGTAGTGGCAATCAGCCTCAGCATTTT
TRBD1	TRBV10-1	NA	TRBJ1-6	CASSDREGSPLHF	TGCGCCAGCTCGGACAGGGAAGGTTCACCCCTCCACTTT
NA	TRBV27	NA	TRBJ2-7	CASSRKGKVGEQYF	TGTGCCAGCAGTCGAAAGGGGAAGGTCGGCGAGCAGTACTTC
NA	TRBV28	NA	TRBJ2-7	CASSSPGTLSYEQYF	TGTGCCAGCAGTTCCCCCGGGACACTCTCCTACGAGCAGTACTTC
TRBD1	TRBV28	NA	TRBJ2-7	CASIPGQGVLGEQYF	TGTGCCAGCATTCCGGGACAGGGTGTTTTGGGCGAGCAGTACTTC
TRBD1	TRBV28	NA	TRBJ1-2	CASRTGQLYGYTF	TGTGCCAGCAGAACGGGACAGCTTTATGGCTACACCTTC
TRBD2	TRBV7-7	NA	TRBJ2-7	CASSLASSGGEQYF	TGTGCTAGCAGCTTAGCGTCGTCGGGGGGAGAGCAGTACTTC
TRBD1	TRBV19	NA	TRBJ1-3	CASSRQGAGNTIYF	TGTGCCAGTAGTCGTCAGGGGGCTGGAAACACCATATATTTT
NA	TRBV4-1	NA	TRBJ1-2	CASSQDWQPDLYGYTF	TGCGCCAGCAGCCAGGACTGGCAGCCTGACCTCTATGGCTACACCTTC
TRBD2	TRBV10-2	NA	TRBJ2-5	CASSRSGRGGETQYF	TGCGCCAGCAGCCGTAGCGGGCGGGGGGGAGAGACCCAGTACTTC
TRBD2	TRBV11-2	NA	TRBJ2-7	CASSLAVAGYEQYF	TGTGCCAGCAGCTTAGCAGTAGCGGGGTACGAGCAGTACTTC
NA	TRBV28	NA	TRBJ1-1	CASSVSYLNTEAFF	TGTGCCAGCAGTGTAAGCTACCTGAACACTGAAGCTTTCTTT
NA	TRBV15	NA	TRBJ2-5	CATSRSHGEQETQYF	TGTGCCACCAGCAGATCGCACGGGGAGCAAGAGACCCAGTACTTC
NA	TRBV28	NA	TRBJ2-1	CASSLEGRRSYNEQFF	TGTGCCAGCAGTTTGGAGGGGCGCAGGTCCTACAATGAGCAGTTCTTC
NA	TRBV6-1	NA	TRBJ2-7	CASSIGYEQYF	TGTGCCAGCAGTATCGGCTACGAGCAGTACTTC
NA	TRBV7-2	few	TRBJ2-3	CASSLSSTDTQYF	TGTGCCAGCAGCTTGAGTAGCACAGATACGCAGTATTTT
TRBD1	TRBV30	once	TRBJ1-2	CAWTPRDRGNLRSGYTF	TGTGCCTGGACTCCTAGGGACAGGGGTAACCTCCGATCTGGCTACACCTTC
TRBD2	TRBV27	NA	TRBJ2-7	CASSLSGTSGPFGEQYF	TGTGCCAGCAGTTTATCCGGGACTAGCGGGCCTTTTGGCGAGCAGTACTTC
TRBD1	TRBV6-4	NA	TRBJ2-1	CASSEGTGAKNEQFF	TGTGCCAGCAGTGAAGGGACAGGGGCGAAAAATGAGCAGTTCTTC
NA	TRBV11-2	once	TRBJ1-1	CASSFFGVASTEAFF	TGTGCCAGCAGCTTCTTCGGGGTGGCAAGCACTGAAGCTTTCTTT
NA	TRBV29-1	once	TRBJ1-3	CSAPGPGNTIYF	TGCAGCGCCCCGGGTCCTGGAAACACCATATATTTT
NA	TRBV7-7	NA	TRBJ1-4	CASSSPTGGSEKLFF	TGTGCTAGCAGCTCACCGACGGGTGGTAGTGAAAAACTGTTTTTT
NA	TRBV5-4	NA	TRBJ2-2	CASSLVTNTGELFF	TGTGCCAGCAGCTTGGTGACTAACACCGGGGAGCTGTTTTTT
NA	TRBV4-1	NA	TRBJ2-7	CASSQGTNPYEQYF	TGCGCCAGCAGCCAAGGGACTAATCCCTACGAGCAGTACTTC
NA	TRBV4-2	few	TRBJ1-6	CASSQDPVSPLHF	TGTGCCAGCAGCCAAGATCCGGTTTCACCCCTCCACTTT
TRBD2	TRBV11-2	NA	TRBJ2-5	CASSFLSGGNVQTQYF	TGTGCCAGCAGCTTTTTAAGCGGGGGTAATGTACAGACCCAGTACTTC
TRBD1	TRBV5-4	NA	TRBJ2-5	CASSSQGGRETQYF	TGTGCCAGCAGCTCACAGGGGGGAAGGGAGACCCAGTACTTC
TRBD1	TRBV4-2	NA	TRBJ1-6	CASSQTGDSPLHF	TGTGCCAGCAGCCAGACAGGGGACTCACCCCTCCACTTT
NA	TRBV15	NA	TRBJ2-1	CATSRIPDSGDEQFF	TGTGCCACCAGCAGAATACCAGACAGTGGGGATGAGCAGTTCTTC
NA	TRBV28	NA	TRBJ1-1	CASSFSGARGEAFF	TGTGCCAGCAGTTTTTCAGGGGCCAGGGGTGAAGCTTTCTTT
NA	TRBV4-1	NA	TRBJ2-3	CASSRAAGDTQYF	TGCGCCAGCAGCCGGGCGGCGGGAGATACGCAGTATTTT
TRBD1	TRBV28	NA	TRBJ1-2	CASSLGQGNGYTF	TGTGCCAGCAGTTTGGGACAGGGTAATGGCTACACCTTC
TRBD2	TRBV9	NA	TRBJ2-3	CASSVLPSGSTDTQYF	TGTGCCAGCAGCGTGTTACCTAGCGGGAGCACAGATACGCAGTATTTT
TRBD2	TRBV28	once	TRBJ2-5	CASSFIQTSGSSETQYF	TGTGCCAGCAGTTTCATACAGACTAGCGGGAGTTCCGAGACCCAGTACTTC
TRBD1	TRBV4-3	NA	TRBJ1-5	CASSPGTGGYQPQHF	TGCGCCAGCAGCCCCGGGACAGGGGGATATCAGCCCCAGCATTTT
NA	TRBV9	NA	TRBJ2-7	CASSVDAGYEQYF	TGTGCCAGCAGCGTAGACGCGGGGTACGAGCAGTACTTC